This TCR beta chain was obtained from a study of response to subunit inactivated influenza vaccine. Comment on this clonotype: Antigen unknown.

CDR1 and CDR2 from the germline V gene are MNHEY and SMNVEV (reference sequence). The CDR3 is 14 amino acids. V lost 10 bases and J 3 bases, leaving 15 bases between the germline ends. General observations from the study: T cells newly recruited by each seasonal influenza vaccination are few, the authors suggested.

One entry per CDR3 protein results from TCRdb running MiXCR on the RT-PCR reads. The data show 700,000 to 800,000 distinct CDR3 sequences, approximately 18% seen once. This specimen consisted of PBMCs from blood, obtained 5 to 6 days after vaccination. V gene TRBV27 combines with J gene TRBJ2-2; D gene unclear. The clonotype was recovered from a man over 45 who received an inactivated influenza vaccine. DNA of the CDR3: TGTGCCACCCGGCGAGGTCACGACACCGGGGAGCTGTTTTTT. It codes for CATRRGHDTGELFF.